One and the same sample provided the 14 T cell receptor beta chains below, sequenced in a study of shared clonotypes between healthy human individuals. CD45RO-negative, CCR7-selected cells formed the naive CD8 fraction, which excluded terminally differentiated effector memory CD45RA+ cells. Generated by immunoSEQ multiplex PCR, the TCRdb table keeps only in-frame clones and is missing some. The table lists 700,000 to 950,000 clones, 90% to 98% of them singletons, with under 0.3% in the top ten. The sample taken for sequencing was naive CD8+ T cells sorted from blood. The source of these receptors is a young man in good health.

V is TRBV29-1 and J is TRBJ2-7; TRBD1 agrees at 7 bases. CDR1 is SQVTM, CDR2 ANQGSEA, per germline. Trimming removed 7 bases from V and 5 bases from J; junction bases left unmatched: 8. The length of the CDR3 is 12 residues. The CDR3 DNA reads TGCAGCGCCGCCCGACAGGGCCACGAGCAGTACTTC. It codes for CSAARQGHEQYF.

The rearrangement joins TRBV27 to TRBJ2-6; no reliable D call. Trimming took 8 bases from V and 0 from J, leaving 20 bases between them. The CDR3 runs to 18 residues. Germline lookup yields CDR1 MNHEY and CDR2 SMNVEV (reference sequence). CDR3 in DNA: TGTGCCAGCCAGTTTCGTTCAGGTTGGAGCTCTGGGGCCAACGTCCTGACTTTC. Translated: CASQFRSGWSSGANVLTF.

This chain joins TRBV16 and TRBJ1-2, with 11 positions matching TRBD1. The CDR3 extends over 19 amino acids. CDR1 is KGHSY, CDR2 FQNENV, per germline. V lost 3 bases and J lost 0; bases outside the gene matches: 12. As DNA, the CDR3 is TGTGCCAGCAGCCACCCTCCGGGACAGGGGGTTAGGGCTAACTATGGCTACACCTTC. Translating gives CASSHPPGQGVRANYGYTF. Filled out from reference TRBV16 and TRBJ1-2, the complete variable domain reads GEEVAQTPKHLVRGEGQKAKLYCAPIKGHSYVFWYQQVLKNEFKFLISFQNENVFDETGMPKERFSAKCLPNSPCSLEIQATKLEDSAVYFCASSHPPGQGVRANYGYTFGSGTRLTVV.

The CDR3 DNA reads TGCGCCAGCAGCCTCGCGGGTAGCGCCTTTTTCGCGAACACCGGGGAGCTGTTTTTT. Translating it yields CASSLAGSAFFANTGELFF. The V call is TRBV4-1, the J call TRBJ2-2, with D possibly being TRBD2 (5 bases). V was clipped by 4 bases and J by 0 bases, with 21 bases between them. Germline values: CDR1 MGHRA, CDR2 YSYEKL. CDR3 size: 19 residues.

The V gene is TRBV5-4, the J gene TRBJ2-7; tentatively, D is TRBD2 (5 bases). This CDR3 contains 14 residues. Trimming cost V 0 bases and J 3 bases, with 10 bases left between them. In germline, CDR1 is SGHNT, CDR2 YYREEE (reference sequence). The CDR3 loop reads CASSLVERIYEQYF. The CDR3 DNA reads as TGTGCCAGCAGCTTGGTTGAGCGGATCTACGAGCAGTACTTC.

The chain recombines TRBV6-5 with TRBJ2-1; 8 nucleotides line up with TRBD1. This CDR3 region has 13 residues. Germline-derived CDR1 and CDR2 are MNHEY and SVGAGI. V trimming: 6 bases; J trimming: 8 bases; junction bases outside the gene matches: 6. The CDR3 region is CASSPDRGDEQFF. In DNA form, the CDR3 reads TGTGCCAGCAGCCCAGACAGGGGAGATGAGCAGTTCTTC.

V and J are TRBV5-1 and TRBJ1-2; D unresolved. Per the germline V gene, CDR1 is SGHRS and CDR2 is YFSETQ. The CDR3 spans 13 residues. V was shortened by 0 bases and J by 6 bases, with 9 bases between the two germline ends. CDR3 protein: CASSLDFGNGYTF. The DNA of the CDR3 is TGCGCCAGCAGCTTGGATTTCGGGAATGGCTACACCTTC.

The chain is built from TRBV28 and TRBJ2-7; D possibly corresponds to TRBD1 (6 bases). In germline, CDR1 is MDHEN, CDR2 SYDVKM. Trimming removed 3 bases at V and 6 bases at J, with 9 bases between. The CDR3 loop spans 12 amino acids. DNA of the CDR3: TGTGCCAGCAGTTTCCAAGGGGGCGAGCAGTACTTC. As protein: CASSFQGGEQYF. The complete variable domain, with remaining parts taken from reference TRBV28 and TRBJ2-7, reads DVKVTQSSRYLVKRTGEKVFLECVQDMDHENMFWYRQDPGLGLRLIYFSYDVKMKEKGDIPEGYSVSREKKERFSLILESASTNQTSMYLCASSFQGGEQYFGPGTRLTVT.

The chain is built from TRBV9 and TRBJ2-2; TRBD2 matches at 12 bases. Germline V gene lookup returns CDR1 SGDLS and CDR2 YYNGEE. This CDR3 spans 16 amino acids. The junction had 6 bases not matched to a gene; V was cut back by 2 bases and J by 7 bases. CDR3 loop: CASSVLAGGPSGELFF. The CDR3 bases are TGTGCCAGCAGCGTCCTAGCGGGAGGGCCAAGCGGGGAGCTGTTTTTT.

The V and J genes are TRBV7-3 and TRBJ2-7; possibly TRBD1 for D (6 bases). The CDR3 totals 15 residues. V was trimmed by 1 base and J by 7 bases, leaving 17 bases between them. In germline, CDR1 is SGHTA, CDR2 FQGTGA. CDR3 sequence (DNA): TGTGCCAGCAGCTTAAATCCCACCCCCGGGACAGAGCAGTACTTC. Encoded protein: CASSLNPTPGTEQYF. Complete variable domain (other parts from reference TRBV7-3 and TRBJ2-7): GAGVSQTPSNKVTEKGKYVELRCDPISGHTALYWYRQSLGQGPEFLIYFQGTGAADDSGLPNDRFFAVRPEGSVSTLKIQRTERGDSAVYLCASSLNPTPGTEQYFGPGTRLTVT.

This clone was seen just once. CDR3 DNA sequence: TGTGCCAGCAGTTTATACGGCCGAGAGACCCAGTACTTC. Amino acid sequence: CASSLYGRETQYF. This sequence joins TRBV28 and TRBJ2-5, with D unresolved. This CDR3 has 13 residues. Trimming took off 1 base at V and 4 bases at J, with 7 bases between the two ends. The germline V gene has CDR1 MDHEN and CDR2 SYDVKM.

The chain is built from TRBV7-2 and TRBJ2-7; TRBD1 is a possible D gene (6 bases). Germline-derived CDR1 and CDR2 are SGHTA and FQGNSA. The V gene lost 2 bases and the J gene lost 3 bases, with 11 bases spanning the gap. The CDR3 is 14 amino acids. For the CDR3, the DNA is TGTGCCAGCAGCTTATTTGCAGGGGACTACGAGCAGTACTTC. Its protein is CASSLFAGDYEQYF.

This rearrangement joins TRBV11-2 to TRBJ2-2; possibly TRBD1 for D (6 bases). V was pared by 1 base and J by 6 bases, with 18 bases between. CDR3 length: 17 amino acids. The germline V gene has CDR1 SGHAT and CDR2 FQNNGV. CDR3 DNA: TGTGCCAGCAGCTTAGGTGGTGGACAGTTAGGGTCCGGGGAGCTGTTTTTT. It encodes CASSLGGGQLGSGELFF. The full variable domain, in which reference TRBV11-2 and TRBJ2-2 provide the parts outside the CDR3, is EAGVAQSPRYKIIEKRQSVAFWCNPISGHATLYWYQQILGQGPKLLIQFQNNGVVDDSQLPKDRFSAERLKGVDSTLKIQPAKLEDSAVYLCASSLGGGQLGSGELFFGEGSRLTVL.

V usage is TRBV5-4 and J usage is TRBJ2-7, with TRBD1 matching over 7 bases. CDR1 is SGHNT, CDR2 YYREEE, per germline (reference sequence). This CDR3 is built from 17 residues. V lost 2 bases to trimming and J lost 2 bases; unmatched junction nucleotides: 13. The CDR3 spells CASSFEGAQDAPYEQYF. DNA of the CDR3: TGTGCCAGCAGCTTTGAGGGGGCTCAGGACGCCCCCTACGAGCAGTACTTC.